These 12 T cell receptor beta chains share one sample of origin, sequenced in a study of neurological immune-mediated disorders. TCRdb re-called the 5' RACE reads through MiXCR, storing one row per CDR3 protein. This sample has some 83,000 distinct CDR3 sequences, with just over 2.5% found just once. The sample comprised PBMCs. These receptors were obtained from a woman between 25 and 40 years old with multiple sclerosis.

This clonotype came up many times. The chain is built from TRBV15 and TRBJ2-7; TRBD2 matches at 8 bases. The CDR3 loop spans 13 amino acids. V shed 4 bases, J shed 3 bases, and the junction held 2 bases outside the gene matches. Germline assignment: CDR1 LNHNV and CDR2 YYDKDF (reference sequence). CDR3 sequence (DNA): TGTGCCACCAGCAACGGGAGGGTCTACGAGCAGTACTTC. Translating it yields CATSNGRVYEQYF.

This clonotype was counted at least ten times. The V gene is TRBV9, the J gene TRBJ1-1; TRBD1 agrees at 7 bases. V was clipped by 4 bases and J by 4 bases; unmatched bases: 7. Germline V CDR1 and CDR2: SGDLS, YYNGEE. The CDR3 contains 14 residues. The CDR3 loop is CASSTGQVGTEAFF. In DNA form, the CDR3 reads TGTGCCAGCAGCACAGGACAGGTCGGCACTGAAGCTTTCTTT.

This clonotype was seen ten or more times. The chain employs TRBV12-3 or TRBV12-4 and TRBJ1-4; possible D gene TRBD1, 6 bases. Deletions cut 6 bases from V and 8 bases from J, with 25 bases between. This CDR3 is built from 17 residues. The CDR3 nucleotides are TGTGCCAGCAGAGGGGGAACAGGGACCCCCGCCATCGAAAAACTGTTTTTT. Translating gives CASRGGTGTPAIEKLFF.

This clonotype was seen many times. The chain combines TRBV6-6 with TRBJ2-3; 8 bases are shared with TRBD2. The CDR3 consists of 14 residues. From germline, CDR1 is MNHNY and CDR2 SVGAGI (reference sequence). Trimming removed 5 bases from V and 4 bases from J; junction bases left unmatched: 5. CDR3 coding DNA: TGTGCCAGCAGTCCCGAGGGACTAGCAGATACGCAGTATTTT. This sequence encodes CASSPEGLADTQYF.

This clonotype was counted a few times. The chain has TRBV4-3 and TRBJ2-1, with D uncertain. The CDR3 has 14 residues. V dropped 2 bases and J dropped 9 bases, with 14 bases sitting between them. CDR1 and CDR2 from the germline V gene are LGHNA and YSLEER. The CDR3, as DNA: TGCGCCAGCAGCCAATTCGTGGCTAAGGGTGAGCAGTTCTTC. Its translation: CASSQFVAKGEQFF.

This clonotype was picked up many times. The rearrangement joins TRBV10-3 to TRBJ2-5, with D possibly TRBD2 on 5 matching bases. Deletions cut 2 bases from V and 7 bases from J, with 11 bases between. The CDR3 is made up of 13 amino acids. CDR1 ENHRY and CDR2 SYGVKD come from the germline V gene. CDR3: CAISEGIRGTQYF. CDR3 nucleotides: TGTGCCATCAGTGAGGGGATCCGGGGGACCCAGTACTTC.

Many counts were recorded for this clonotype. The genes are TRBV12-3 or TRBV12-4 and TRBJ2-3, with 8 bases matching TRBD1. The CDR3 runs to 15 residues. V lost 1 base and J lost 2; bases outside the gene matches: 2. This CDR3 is CASSLGTGTTDTQYF. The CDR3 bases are TGTGCCAGCAGTTTAGGGACAGGGACCACAGATACGCAGTATTTT.

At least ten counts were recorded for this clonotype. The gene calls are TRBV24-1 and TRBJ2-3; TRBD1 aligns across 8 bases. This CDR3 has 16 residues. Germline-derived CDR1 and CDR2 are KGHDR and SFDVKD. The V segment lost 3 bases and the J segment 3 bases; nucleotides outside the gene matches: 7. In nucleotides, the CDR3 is TGTGCCACCAGTGATGAAGACAGGGGAGCTACAGATACGCAGTATTTT. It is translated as CATSDEDRGATDTQYF.

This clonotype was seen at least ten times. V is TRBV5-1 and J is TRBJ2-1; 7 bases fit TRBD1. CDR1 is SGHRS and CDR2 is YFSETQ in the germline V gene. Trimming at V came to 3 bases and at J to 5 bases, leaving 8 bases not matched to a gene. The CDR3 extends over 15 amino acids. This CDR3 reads CASSWVQGLNNEQFF. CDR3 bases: TGCGCCAGCAGCTGGGTACAGGGGCTTAACAATGAGCAGTTCTTC.

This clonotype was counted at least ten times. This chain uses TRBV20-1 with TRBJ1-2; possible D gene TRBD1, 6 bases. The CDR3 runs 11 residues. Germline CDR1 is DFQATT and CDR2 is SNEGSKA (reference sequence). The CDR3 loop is CSSWTDSGYTF. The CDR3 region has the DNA TGCAGCTCTTGGACAGACTCGGGCTACACCTTC.

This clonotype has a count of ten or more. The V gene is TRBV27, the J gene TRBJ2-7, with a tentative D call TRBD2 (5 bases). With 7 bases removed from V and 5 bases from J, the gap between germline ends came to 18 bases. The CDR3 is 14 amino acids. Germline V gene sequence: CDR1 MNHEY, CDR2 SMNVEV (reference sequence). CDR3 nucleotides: TGTGCCAGCACTTCCCAGCCGCTCGGGGACGAGCAGTACTTC. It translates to CASTSQPLGDEQYF.

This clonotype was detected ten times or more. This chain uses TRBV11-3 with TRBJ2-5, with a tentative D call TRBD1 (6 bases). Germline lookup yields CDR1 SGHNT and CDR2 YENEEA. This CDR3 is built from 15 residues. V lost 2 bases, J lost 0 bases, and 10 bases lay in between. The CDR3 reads CASSLTGKYQETQYF. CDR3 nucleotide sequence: TGTGCCAGCAGCTTAACAGGGAAGTACCAAGAGACCCAGTACTTC.